This TCR beta chain was identified during a study of T cells in localized non-small cell lung cancer. Study-level findings and limits: Uninvolved adjacent lung showed higher T cell clonality than tumor. Appearance in adjacent lung was seen for a median about 59 of the top 100 tumor clones. Blood T cell density predicted longer survival; adjacent-lung clonality, shorter. Multi-region tumor sequencing was not done, so intratumor heterogeneity could not be excluded.

As for this clone: Its antigen is unidentified.

The trim removed 10 bases at V and 0 bases at J, leaving 3 bases unmatched. Germline V gene sequence: CDR1 ENHRY, CDR2 SYGVKD. The length of the CDR3 is 13 residues. Using immunoSEQ multiplex PCR, the repertoire was profiled, and TCRdb retains in-frame clones only, with some absent. The sample holds 40,000 to 55,000 clones, about four fifths seen once. The chain recombines TRBV10-3 with TRBJ2-7; 10 nucleotides align to TRBD2. This clonotype was obtained from a man aged 35 to 69 with stage III lung adenocarcinoma. The specimen was peripheral blood mononuclear cells, collected before any cancer treatment. CDR3 nucleotide sequence: TGTGCCACTAGCGGGGGAAGCTCCTACGAGCAGTACTTC. Amino acids: CATSGGSSYEQYF.